This T cell receptor (beta chain) was documented in a study of patients and donors after allogeneic stem cell transplantation. This clonotype was detected ten times or more. V shed 6 bases and J 4 bases; nucleotides not matched to a gene: 1. Germline V gene sequence: CDR1 MNHEY, CDR2 SMNVEV (reference sequence). The CDR3 consists of 12 residues. MiXCR was run by TCRdb on the RT-PCR reads, yielding one entry per CDR3 protein. In the table there are approximately 61,000 distinct CDR3 sequences, 13% of which are singletons. The chain is built from TRBV27 and TRBJ1-2, with TRBD1 matching 8 bases. The source is a human donor who was either an allogeneic HSCT recipient or a stem cell or donor lymphocyte infusion donor (not recorded which). It is not recorded whose cells these are; they may come from a transplant donor. The sample comprised blood, either unsorted or a sorted T cell fraction (not recorded which). The CDR3 DNA follows: TGTGCCAGCAGACAGGGGGTCTATGGCTACACCTTC. The encoded protein is CASRQGVYGYTF.